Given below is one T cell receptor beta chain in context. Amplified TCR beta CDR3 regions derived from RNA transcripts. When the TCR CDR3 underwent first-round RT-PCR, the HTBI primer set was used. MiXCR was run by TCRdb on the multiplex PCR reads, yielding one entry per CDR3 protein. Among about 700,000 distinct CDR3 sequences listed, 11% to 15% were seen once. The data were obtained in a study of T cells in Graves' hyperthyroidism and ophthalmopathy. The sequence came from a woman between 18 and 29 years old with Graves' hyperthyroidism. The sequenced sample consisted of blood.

The CDR3 region is CASSTSDRLYEQYF. CDR3 coding DNA: TGTGCCAGTAGTACCTCGGACAGGCTCTACGAGCAGTACTTC. V gene TRBV19 combines with J gene TRBJ2-7, with 7 bases aligning to TRBD1. Germline lookup yields CDR1 LNHDA and CDR2 SQIVND (reference sequence). The CDR3 length is 14 residues. V was pared by 4 bases and J by 3 bases, with 6 bases of the junction left unmatched.